This T cell receptor (beta chain) came from a study of cytomegalovirus exposure and HLA in healthy donors (dated by TCRdb to 2015 to 2018). Broadly, across the study: According to an earlier analysis of a few hundred of the donors, about 180 million T cells yielded 117 million unique TCR beta sequences and approximately 300 Gb of sequence data. An early release that covered more than 550 HLA-typed donors contained about 300 gigabases of sequencing data and around 80 million unique TCR sequences. Among the approximately 430 genotyped donors, approximately 81% belonged to the genetic ancestry cluster associated with self-reported Caucasian donors. The study was designed to test whether signatures of past pathogen exposure could be identified by cataloging public T cell receptors. The T cell repertoires of around 730 subjects were profiled by immunosequencing and related to cytomegalovirus serostatus. A separate validation cohort of 100 to 150 different subjects was used in addition to the 666-subject first cohort. High-throughput TCR immunosequencing, statistical association of individual TCRs with disease status, and machine learning were combined to predict cytomegalovirus infection status. In a later analysis, previously published TCR beta repertoires from roughly 710 donors were re-analyzed and high-resolution HLA genotyping was added so that TCR occurrence patterns could be studied. In the later analysis, no new phenotypic data were used to find candidate immune exposures; instead, reliance was placed on TCR beta sequences and their occurrence across donors. In an earlier analysis of about 590 of the donors, high-throughput TCR beta sequencing was used to judge whether each TCR beta V gene segment behaved as functional or pseudogenic. Donor age, sex, ethnicity and CMV serostatus were collected together with the repertoire data. A later genetic analysis used genome-wide SNP genotypes for about three fifths of the 666 donors, treating that subset as a discovery cohort. Every discovery cohort repertoire had been produced on one sequencing platform. Class I and class II HLA loci were covered by the typing at four-digit resolution. Typing coverage varied by locus: 629-630 donors for A, B, C, DRB1 and DQB1; approximately 500 for DQA1; more than 600 for DPA1; approximately 470 for DPB1. Because of strong linkage in the cohort, roughly 5 DR-DQ haplotypes were treated as single units for association and clustering. Among roughly 400 genotyped donors of the cohort, an average of about 240,000 unique TCR beta nucleotide sequences was sequenced per donor, of which approximately 19% were non-productive.

Reading from cysteine to phenylalanine, the CDR3 counts 15 amino acids. CDR3 DNA is the only sequence kept; it has 45 bases, read in frame from the first base. V is trimmed back by 3 bases and J by 1 base, and the junction contains 5 bases that no gene match accounts for. Taken from the germline V gene (reference sequence), the CDR1 and CDR2 loops are GTSNPN and SVGIG. In total, around 600 healthy bone marrow donors made up the cohort. At the time of sampling, all cohort members were nominally healthy, though unrecorded immune exposures were likely present. The donor tested CMV seropositive and was one of the 289 seropositive cohort members. Each donor provided a peripheral blood sample, and peripheral blood mononuclear cells were used for TCR beta sequencing. The Qiagen DNeasy Blood Extraction Kit was used to extract genomic DNA from the blood cell samples. Library preparation used the immunoSEQ multiplex PCR assay. For the multiplex PCR, a mixture combining 60 forward primers for TCR Vbeta segments and 13 reverse primers for TCR Jbeta segments was used. The CDR3 region of rearranged TCR beta genes was amplified from genomic DNA by a multiplex PCR assay. On the Illumina HiSeq System, the amplified TCR beta libraries were sequenced as 87-base-pair reads. Regarding the original processing steps: Across the roughly 600 repertoires, a later analysis counted 78 million or so unique TCR beta chains, 9.5 million to 12 million of which were shared by at least two donors. Raw reads were error-corrected and collapsed into unique sequences with a nearest-neighbor algorithm that merged closely related sequences to remove PCR and sequencing errors. CDR3 sequences were aligned to IMGT reference sequences to assign V, D and J gene segments. For a sequence to be retained, a match of at least six nucleotides to both a V gene segment and a J gene segment was required. A rearrangement was called productive if the CDR3 had no stop codons and remained in frame with V and J, and every other rearrangement was called non-productive. Following IMGT convention, CDR3 was defined as the stretch from the second conserved V-encoded cysteine up to the conserved J-encoded phenylalanine. Sequences without an unambiguous match to a single V gene segment were excluded from the earlier analysis of about 640 of the donors. In an earlier analysis of 587 of the donors, V segments were called functional above 56.7% productive rearrangements and were called segregating when the between-donor standard deviation exceeded 5%. A statistical classification framework was developed to diagnose cytomegalovirus status using the catalog of TCR beta chain sequences. In a later analysis, V and J genes were assigned by comparing TCR nucleotide sequences against IMGT/GENE-DB human TR gene sequences. A later analysis assigned CDR3 sequences and most-parsimonious VDJ recombination scenarios with the TCRdist pipeline. In a later analysis, every TCR beta chain was defined by the combination of its CDR3 amino acid sequence and its V-gene family, and reads without a unique V-gene family were dropped. To address suspected cross-contamination and a sequencing artifact, a later analysis removed a few hundred highly shared, low-generation-probability nucleotide sequences. A later analysis calculated a clonal expansion index for each public chain from normalized within-repertoire ranks of inferred template counts. A later analysis computed generation probabilities with a VDJ recombination model fitted to out-of-frame rearrangements, and checked the results against IGoR. A later analysis scored TCR-TCR, TCR-HLA and TCR-CMV co-occurrence with hypergeometric tests, applying a repertoire-size bias correction to TCR pairs. False discovery rates were estimated in a later analysis by permuting HLA or CMV assignments 20 times. In a later analysis, co-occurring TCRs were grouped using DBSCAN, and TCRdist sequence similarity was added for clustering within HLA-allele-positive subsets. Repertoires with fewer than 30,000 or more than 120,000 public chains were left out of co-occurrence clustering, as were a handful of repertoires with anomalous nucleotide sharing. TCRdb holds this immuneACCESS table with in-frame rearrangements only. Some clones are missing; in checked studies, unresolved V genes explain under half, and the rest has no known cause. The V and J calls and clone size were taken over from that table, and D and trimming were inferred from the DNA. Present in this sample are about 300,000 clones, about nine tenths of which were seen just once. The top ten clonotypes cover 3.5% to 4% of the sample.

Summary of the overall study and its limitations: The 87-base-pair reads could not distinguish some IMGT-functional V segments, including TRBV6-2 and TRBV6-3, so those segments were excluded. This cohort had only TCR beta chains sequenced, and the lack of alpha or paired-chain data limited which features could be detected. A later analysis found that most CMV-associated TCR beta chains appeared HLA-restricted, with HLA associations seemingly driven largely by CMV exposure. Linkage disequilibrium might explain the correlated functional status among segregating V segments, but an unknown experimental factor could not be ruled out. Specific HLA alleles were associated with 15,000 to 20,000 TCR beta sequences at a false discovery rate of 0.05 in a later analysis. In a later analysis, TCR association rates were found to vary across HLA loci, with the most associated TCRs seen for DRB1 alleles and the fewest for HLA-C alleles. An association between a missense DCLRE1C variant and V-gene and J-gene trimming of TCR beta chains was found in a later genetic analysis and replicated in an independent cohort. A further reported finding was that TCR beta sequences accurately predicted the HLA-A and HLA-B alleles for most subjects in the first cohort. In the study, about 150 TCR beta chains were listed as associated with cytomegalovirus. Because HLA typing was missing for some donors at each locus, association tests included only the typed subset. In both the original and validation cohorts, the classifier was reported to diagnose cytomegalovirus status with high specificity and sensitivity. Because counts were too low, roughly 16 rarely observed V segments, including chromosome 9 orphons, were excluded from the earlier analysis of around 640 of the donors. Several of the top co-occurrence clusters appeared to be linked to parvovirus B19, influenza, CMV and Epstein-Barr virus, according to a later analysis. In a later genetic analysis, fewer N-insertions in productive TCRs were reported among donors in an Asian-associated ancestry cluster than the 666-donor mean. A group of highly shared sequence variants was considered likely to be a technical artifact of the sequencing pipeline. According to the authors, the approach could potentially be generalized to other disease states and immunological phenotypes. Broadly in line with IMGT annotations, most TCR beta V segments showed up in productive rearrangements about 87% or about 30% of the time in an earlier analysis of some 590 of the donors. For the cohort, immune exposure information was limited to CMV serostatus. In a later analysis, HLA-associated TCR beta chains showed more clonal expansion and lower generation probabilities than non-associated chains that were equally common. Sequencing depth was assumed to be roughly uniform across donors in the presence/absence analyses, though that assumption may not hold. Assigning TCR associations to individual alleles was difficult when HLA alleles, especially DR and DQ, strongly co-occurred. Across donors, most TCR sequences were observed very rarely, whereas some public TCRs were present in many individuals. Three of the identified cytomegalovirus-associated TCR beta chains were confirmed in vitro to be specific for cytomegalovirus antigens.

As for this clone: Its antigen is not yet known. Within one base of it there is no much larger clone, and no base qualities were kept.

The chain uses TRBV30 and TRBJ2-3; 9 central bases correspond to TRBD1. Sequencing used PBMCs. The sequence was collected from a man aged 40-49 years in good health and CMV-seropositive. The CDR3 protein is CAWRGGQGGTDTQYF. DNA sequence: TGTGCCTGGAGGGGGGGACAGGGCGGCACAGATACGCAGTATTTT.